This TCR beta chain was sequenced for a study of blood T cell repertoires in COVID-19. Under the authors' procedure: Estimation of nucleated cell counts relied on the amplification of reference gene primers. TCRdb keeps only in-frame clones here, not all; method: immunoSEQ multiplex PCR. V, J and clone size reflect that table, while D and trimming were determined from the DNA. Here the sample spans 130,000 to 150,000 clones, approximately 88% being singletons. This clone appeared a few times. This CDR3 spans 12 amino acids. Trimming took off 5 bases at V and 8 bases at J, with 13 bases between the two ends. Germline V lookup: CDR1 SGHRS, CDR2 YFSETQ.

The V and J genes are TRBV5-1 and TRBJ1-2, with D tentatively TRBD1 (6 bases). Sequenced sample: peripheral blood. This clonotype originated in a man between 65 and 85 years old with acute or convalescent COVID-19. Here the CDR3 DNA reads TGCGCCAGCAGTCCAGGGGTCGGCGGCTACACCTTC. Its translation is CASSPGVGGYTF. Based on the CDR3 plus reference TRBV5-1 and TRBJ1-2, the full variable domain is KAGVTQTPRYLIKTRGQQVTLSCSPISGHRSVSWYQQTPGQGLQFLFEYFSETQRNKGNFPGRFSGRQFSNSRSEMNVSTLELGDSALYLCASSPGVGGYTFGSGTRLTVV.